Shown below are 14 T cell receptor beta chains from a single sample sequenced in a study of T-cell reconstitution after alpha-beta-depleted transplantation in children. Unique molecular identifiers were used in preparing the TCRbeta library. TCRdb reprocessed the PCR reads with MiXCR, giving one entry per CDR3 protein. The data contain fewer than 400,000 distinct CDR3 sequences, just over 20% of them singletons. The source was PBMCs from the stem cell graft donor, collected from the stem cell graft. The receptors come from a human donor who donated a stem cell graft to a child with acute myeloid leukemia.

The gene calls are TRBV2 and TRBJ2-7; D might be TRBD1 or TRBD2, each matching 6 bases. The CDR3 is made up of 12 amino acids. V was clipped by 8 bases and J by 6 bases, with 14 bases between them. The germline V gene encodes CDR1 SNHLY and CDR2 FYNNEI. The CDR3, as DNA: TGTGCCAGCCCTTCGGGGGCGGGCGAGCAGTACTTC. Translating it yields CASPSGAGEQYF.

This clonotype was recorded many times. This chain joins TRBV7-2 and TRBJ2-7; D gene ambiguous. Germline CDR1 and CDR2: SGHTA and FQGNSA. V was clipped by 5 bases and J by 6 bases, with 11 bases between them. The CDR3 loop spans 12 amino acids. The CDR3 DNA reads TGTGCCAGCAGCCGGACCGCTAGCGAGCAGTACTTC. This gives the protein CASSRTASEQYF.

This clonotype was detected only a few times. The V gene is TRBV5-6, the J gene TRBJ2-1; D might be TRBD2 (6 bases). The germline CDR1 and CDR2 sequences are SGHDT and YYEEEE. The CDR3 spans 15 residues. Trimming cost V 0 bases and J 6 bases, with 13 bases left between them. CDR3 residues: CASSLAYWRGNEQFF. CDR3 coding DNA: TGTGCCAGCAGCTTGGCCTACTGGCGGGGCAATGAGCAGTTCTTC.

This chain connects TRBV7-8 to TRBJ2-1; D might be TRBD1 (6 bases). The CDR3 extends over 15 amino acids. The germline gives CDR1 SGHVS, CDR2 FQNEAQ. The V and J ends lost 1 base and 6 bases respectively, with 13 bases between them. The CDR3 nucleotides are TGTGCCAGCAGCTTAGTCAGGGGTAGGTTCAATGAGCAGTTCTTC. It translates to CASSLVRGRFNEQFF.

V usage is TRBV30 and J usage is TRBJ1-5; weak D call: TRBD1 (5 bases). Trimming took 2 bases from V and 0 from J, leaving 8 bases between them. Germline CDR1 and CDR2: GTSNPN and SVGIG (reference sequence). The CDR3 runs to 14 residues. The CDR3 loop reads CAWSRDSSNQPQHF. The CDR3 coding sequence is TGTGCCTGGAGTCGTGACAGTAGCAATCAGCCCCAGCATTTT.

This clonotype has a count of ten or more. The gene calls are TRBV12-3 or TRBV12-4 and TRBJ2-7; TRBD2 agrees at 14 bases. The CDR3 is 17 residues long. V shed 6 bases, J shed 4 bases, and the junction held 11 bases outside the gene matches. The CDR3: CASSWDYGLAGGYEQYF. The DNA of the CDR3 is TGTGCCAGCAGCTGGGACTATGGACTAGCGGGGGGTTACGAGCAGTACTTC.

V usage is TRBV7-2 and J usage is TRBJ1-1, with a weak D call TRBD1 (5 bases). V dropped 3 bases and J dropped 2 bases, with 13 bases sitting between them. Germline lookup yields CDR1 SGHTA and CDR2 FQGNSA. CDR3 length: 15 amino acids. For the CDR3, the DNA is TGTGCCAGCAGCTTCCGGGACGGACGTAACACTGAAGCTTTCTTT. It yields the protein CASSFRDGRNTEAFF.

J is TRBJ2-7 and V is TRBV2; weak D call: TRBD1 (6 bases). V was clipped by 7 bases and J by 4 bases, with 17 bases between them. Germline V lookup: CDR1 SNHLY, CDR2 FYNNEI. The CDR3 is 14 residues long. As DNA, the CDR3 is TGTGCCAGCACAGGGGATGGACTTGGGTACGAGCAGTACTTC. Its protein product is CASTGDGLGYEQYF. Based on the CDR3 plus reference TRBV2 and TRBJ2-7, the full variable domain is EPEVTQTPSHQVTQMGQEVILRCVPISNHLYFYWYRQILGQKVEFLVSFYNNEISEKSEIFDDQFSVERPDGSNFTLKIRSTKLEDSAMYFCASTGDGLGYEQYFGPGTRLTVT.

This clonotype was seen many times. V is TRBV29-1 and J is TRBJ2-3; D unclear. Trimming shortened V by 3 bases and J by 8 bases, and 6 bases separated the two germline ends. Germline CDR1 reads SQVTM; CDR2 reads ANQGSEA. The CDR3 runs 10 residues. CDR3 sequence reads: CSVDVGTQYF. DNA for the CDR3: TGCAGCGTTGACGTAGGTACGCAGTATTTT.

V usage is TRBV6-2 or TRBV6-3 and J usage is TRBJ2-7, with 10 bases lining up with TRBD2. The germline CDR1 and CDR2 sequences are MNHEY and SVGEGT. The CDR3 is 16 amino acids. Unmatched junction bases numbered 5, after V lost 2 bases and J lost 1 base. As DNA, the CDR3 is TGTGCCAGCAGTTACCCGCGGACTAGCGGATCCTACGAGCAGTACTTC. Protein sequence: CASSYPRTSGSYEQYF.

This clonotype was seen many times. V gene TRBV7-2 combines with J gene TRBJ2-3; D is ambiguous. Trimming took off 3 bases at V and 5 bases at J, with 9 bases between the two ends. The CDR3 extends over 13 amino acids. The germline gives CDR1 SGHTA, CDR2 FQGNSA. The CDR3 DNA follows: TGTGCCAGCAGCTTCCTTACATTAGATACGCAGTATTTT. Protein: CASSFLTLDTQYF.

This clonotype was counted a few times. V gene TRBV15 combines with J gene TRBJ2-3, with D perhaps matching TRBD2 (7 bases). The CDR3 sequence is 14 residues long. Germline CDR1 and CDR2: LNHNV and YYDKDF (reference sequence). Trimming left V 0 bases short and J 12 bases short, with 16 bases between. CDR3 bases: TGTGCCACCAGCAGAGAAGGGGGGGGGAGGGGTCAGTATTTT. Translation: CATSREGGGRGQYF.

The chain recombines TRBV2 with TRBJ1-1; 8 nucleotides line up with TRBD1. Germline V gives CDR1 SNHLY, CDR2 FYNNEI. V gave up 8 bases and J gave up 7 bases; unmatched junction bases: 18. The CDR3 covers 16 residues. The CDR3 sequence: CASSVGGTGTGVEAFF. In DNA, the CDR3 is TGTGCCAGCTCCGTAGGGGGAACCGGGACAGGAGTTGAAGCTTTCTTT.

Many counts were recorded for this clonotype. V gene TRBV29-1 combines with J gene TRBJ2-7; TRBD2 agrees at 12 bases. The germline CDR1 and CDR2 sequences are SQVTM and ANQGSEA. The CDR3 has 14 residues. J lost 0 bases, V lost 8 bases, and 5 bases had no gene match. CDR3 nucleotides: TGCAGCTTTAGGACTAGCGGGGCCTCCTACGAGCAGTACTTC. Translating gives CSFRTSGASYEQYF.